The T cell receptor (beta chain) under discussion was sequenced for a study of OX40 agonist ivuxolimab in advanced cancers. Study overall: Ivuxolimab is an agonistic anti-OX40 (CD134) antibody, and patients were treated with it. Participants averaged approximately 61 years of age (range about 23 to 80) and were 82.7% male. Study results and caveats: No antigen was identified for the clonally expanded peripheral T cells. By week 6 at 0.1 to 3.0 mg/kg, blood CD4+ and CD8+ T cells had expanded clonally.

With respect to this clone: Its antigen is not identified.

The assay was immunoSEQ multiplex PCR, and TCRdb's table has in-frame clones only and misses some. The sample lists some 32,000 clones; about 83% were seen once. Trimming removed 0 bases at V and 4 bases at J, with 7 bases between. Germline CDR1 and CDR2: SGHTA and FQGTGA. The length of the CDR3 is 13 residues. The chain links TRBV7-3 to TRBJ2-7; D ambiguous. The sequencing used CD4+ or CD8+ T cells sorted from blood, collected in a trial of the OX40 agonist ivuxolimab. The receptor was isolated from an adult with an advanced solid tumor such as melanoma, head and neck, liver or kidney cancer. In DNA, the CDR3 is TGTGCCAGCAGCTTAACTGGTGTTTACGAGCAGTACTTC. Its protein product is CASSLTGVYEQYF.